This TCR beta chain was profiled in a study of OX40 agonist ivuxolimab in advanced cancers. For context, the study as a whole: Ivuxolimab was a fully human IgG2 agonistic monoclonal antibody targeting the costimulatory receptor OX40 (CD134). The paper describes the monotherapy dose-escalation part (N = 52 patients) of the phase I trial of ivuxolimab. Partial responses occurred in three dose-escalation patients, of whom one had hepatocellular carcinoma and two had cutaneous melanoma. Intravenous ivuxolimab was administered to patients every 2 weeks at six dose levels: 0.01, 0.1, 0.3, 1.5, 3 and 10 mg/kg. In the dose-escalation cohort, roughly 80% of patients were male, and the mean age was approximately 55 years, with a range of roughly 23 to 85. Prior anti-PD-1, anti-PD-L1 or anti-CTLA-4 therapy was permitted, and approximately 42% of dose-escalation patients had received checkpoint inhibitors. Of the roughly 54 dose-escalation patients, hepatocellular carcinoma was present in around 19, melanoma in roughly 15, renal cell carcinoma in 9 and head and neck cancer in 9. The point of sequencing TCRbeta in the periphery was to test whether ivuxolimab changed TCR sequence diversity and drove clonal T-cell expansion.

Genomic DNA was isolated from the sorted cells so that the TCRbeta CDR3 region could be sequenced. The immunoSEQ Assay was used for sequencing of TCRbeta CDR3 regions. Held by TCRdb, this immuneACCESS table contains in-frame sequences only and omits some clones. Under half of the omission traces to an unresolved V gene where checked; the cause of the rest is unknown. The sample records tens of thousands of clones, around 81% of which are singletons. 2.5% to 3% of the sample is taken by the ten largest. There are 15 amino acids in the CDR3, from cysteine to phenylalanine inclusive. The only DNA kept is the CDR3, 45 bases in frame from the first base. CDR1 and CDR2, per the germline V gene, are SGHRS and YFSETQ. Trimming takes 0 bases from V and 0 bases from J, and the germline ends sit 10 bases apart. Of note for this clone: Its cognate antigen has yet to be identified. Base quality data are lacking; no much larger clone is found one base away. The identical CDR3 is also encoded by other nucleotide sequences in the sample.

Points the paper makes about the study in general: At doses of 0.1 to 3.0 mg/kg, clonal expansion of both CD4+ and CD8+ blood T cells was observed from baseline to week 6. Low levels of normalized T-cell clonal expansion were also seen in some patients who did not respond. After ivuxolimab, CD8+ T cells had more expanded clones than CD4+ T cells on average. The antigen specificity of the clonally expanded peripheral T cells was not determined. In partial responders in the 0.1-3.0 mg/kg groups, normalized peripheral clonal expansion was found to be among the lowest, especially among CD8+ T cells.

The trial excluded patients who had a history of autoimmune disease or were on systemic immunosuppression. Peripheral blood for TCR sequencing was drawn from every dose cohort at baseline, at cycle 4 day 1 and at cycle 7 day 1. Samples were obtained from an open-label, multicenter, first-in-human phase I dose-escalation trial of ivuxolimab. The trial enrolled adults with locally advanced or metastatic head and neck squamous cell, hepatocellular, melanoma or renal cell carcinoma. Before TCR sequencing, CD4+ T cells and CD8+ T cells from peripheral blood were sorted into separate populations. This specimen consisted of CD4+ or CD8+ T cells sorted from blood, obtained in a trial of the OX40 agonist ivuxolimab. The origin of this receptor is an adult with an advanced solid tumor such as melanoma, head and neck, liver or kidney cancer. The V and J segments used are TRBV5-1 and TRBJ2-7, with a tentative D call of TRBD1 or TRBD2, each matching 5 bases. The CDR3 reads CASSLVAGSSYEQYF. The bases read TGCGCCAGCAGCTTGGTGGCAGGGAGCTCCTACGAGCAGTACTTC.